Below are 16 T cell receptor beta chains sequenced from a single sample in a study of cytomegalovirus exposure and HLA in healthy donors. The assay was immunoSEQ multiplex PCR, and TCRdb's table has in-frame clones only and misses some. This table holds 70,000 to 75,000 clones, 94% found once. The sequencing input was PBMCs. The receptor source for this set is a woman between 18 and 30 years old in good health and CMV-seropositive.

The V and J genes are TRBV7-2 and TRBJ2-7; 8 nucleotides align to TRBD1. Trimming cost V 5 bases and J 2 bases; bases outside gene matches: 5. Germline CDR1 is SGHTA and CDR2 is FQGNSA. The CDR3 loop spans 14 amino acids. The CDR3 sequence is CASSVDRGPYEQYF. Written as DNA, the CDR3 is TGTGCCAGCAGCGTAGACAGGGGTCCCTACGAGCAGTACTTC.

V and J are TRBV7-8 and TRBJ2-5; perhaps TRBD1 as D (5 bases). CDR3 length: 14 amino acids. CDR1 is SGHVS and CDR2 is FQNEAQ in the germline V gene. V dropped 7 bases and J dropped 3 bases, with 15 bases sitting between them. CDR3 residues: CASTTTVIKETQYF. The CDR3 nucleotides read TGTGCCAGCACCACGACAGTAATAAAAGAGACCCAGTACTTC.

The chain employs TRBV7-9 and TRBJ2-4, with 7 bases identical to TRBD1. CDR1 and CDR2 from the germline V gene are SEHNR and FQNEAQ (reference sequence). This CDR3 contains 17 residues. Trimming cost V 0 bases and J 1 base; bases outside gene matches: 6. The CDR3 here is CASSLAGTVGAKNIQYF. Written as DNA, the CDR3 is TGTGCCAGCAGCTTAGCCGGGACAGTAGGGGCCAAAAACATTCAGTACTTC.

This chain links TRBV7-2 with TRBJ1-4; D perhaps matches TRBD1 (6 bases). Germline CDR1 reads SGHTA; CDR2 reads FQGNSA. The CDR3 is made up of 14 amino acids. V gave up 5 bases and J gave up 2 bases, with 9 bases separating them. CDR3 bases: TGTGCCAGCAGCCTTCAGGGGACTAATGAAAAACTGTTTTTT. Translation: CASSLQGTNEKLFF.

The chain recombines TRBV2 with TRBJ1-2; TRBD1 matches at 7 bases. V lost 2 bases, J lost 1 base, and 4 bases stayed unmatched. Looked up from germline, CDR1 is SNHLY and CDR2 is FYNNEI. This CDR3 region has 15 residues. This CDR3 is CASSESQGGNYGYTF. CDR3 in DNA: TGTGCCAGCAGTGAAAGTCAGGGGGGTAACTATGGCTACACCTTC. The variable domain in full, with the rest retrieved from reference TRBV2 and TRBJ1-2, is EPEVTQTPSHQVTQMGQEVILRCVPISNHLYFYWYRQILGQKVEFLVSFYNNEISEKSEIFDDQFSVERPDGSNFTLKIRSTKLEDSAMYFCASSESQGGNYGYTFGSGTRLTVV.

In DNA form, the CDR3 reads TGCGCCAGCAGCCCGGACGGGACAGGGTCTTACGAGCAGTACTTC. It yields the protein CASSPDGTGSYEQYF. The V gene is TRBV5-1, the J gene TRBJ2-7, with TRBD1 matching 9 bases. The V gene end was trimmed by 4 bases and the J gene end by 4 bases; junction bases not matched to a gene: 9. Germline lookup yields CDR1 SGHRS and CDR2 YFSETQ. The CDR3 loop spans 15 amino acids.

This CDR3 is CASSPHDRVHGYTF. The CDR3 nucleotides are TGTGCCAGCAGTCCCCATGACAGGGTCCATGGCTACACCTTC. J is TRBJ1-2 and V is TRBV28; 7 bases line up with TRBD1. The V and J ends lost 5 bases and 6 bases, in that order; junction bases with no gene match: 9. Germline CDR1 reads MDHEN; CDR2 reads SYDVKM. This CDR3 is 14 amino acids long.

The chain recombines TRBV15 with TRBJ2-5; D call uncertain. Trimming left V 0 bases short and J 0 bases short, with 11 bases between. CDR3 length equals 16 residues. Germline V CDR1 and CDR2: LNHNV, YYDKDF (reference sequence). The CDR3 sequence is CATSRDYQENQETQYF. DNA for the CDR3: TGTGCCACCAGCAGAGACTATCAGGAAAACCAAGAGACCCAGTACTTC.

The chain recombines TRBV6-5 with TRBJ1-1; the match to TRBD1 covers 7 bases. V was pared by 3 bases and J by 3 bases, with 7 bases of the junction left unmatched. The CDR3 length is 15 residues. Germline loops: CDR1 MNHEY, CDR2 SVGAGI. The CDR3 sequence is CASSYVGGRDTEAFF. CDR3 bases: TGTGCCAGCAGTTATGTAGGGGGCAGGGACACTGAAGCTTTCTTT.

This sequence joins TRBV5-1 and TRBJ2-7; 10 bases fit TRBD1. Trimming at V came to 4 bases and at J to 3 bases, leaving 4 bases not matched to a gene. Germline V gene data show CDR1 as SGHRS and CDR2 as YFSETQ. CDR3 length: 14 amino acids. CDR3 nucleotide sequence: TGCGCCAGCAGCGTTGGGGACAGGGGCTACGAGCAGTACTTC. Protein sequence: CASSVGDRGYEQYF. Using reference TRBV5-1 and TRBJ2-7 for the parts outside the CDR3, the full variable domain is KAGVTQTPRYLIKTRGQQVTLSCSPISGHRSVSWYQQTPGQGLQFLFEYFSETQRNKGNFPGRFSGRQFSNSRSEMNVSTLELGDSALYLCASSVGDRGYEQYFGPGTRLTVT.

The rearrangement joins TRBV15 to TRBJ1-4; the D gene is possibly TRBD1 (5 bases). Germline V gives CDR1 LNHNV, CDR2 YYDKDF (reference sequence). The ends were cut back, 9 bases at V and 5 bases at J, with 19 bases in the middle. The CDR3 is 15 amino acids. CDR3 sequence reads: CATKHSRVENEKLFF. Here the CDR3 DNA reads TGTGCCACAAAGCACTCCAGGGTGGAAAATGAAAAACTGTTTTTT.

This clone has only one observation. The rearrangement joins TRBV28 to TRBJ1-1; no definite D call. CDR3 length: 12 residues. The V gene's germline CDR1 is MDHEN and CDR2 SYDVKM. The V end was cut by 10 bases, the J end by 1 base, with 10 bases between. CDR3 in amino acids: CATLDTNTEAFF. DNA for the CDR3: TGTGCCACTCTCGACACGAACACTGAAGCTTTCTTT.

The V and J genes are TRBV6-6 and TRBJ1-1; tentative D call: TRBD1 (6 bases). Trimming pared 5 bases from V and 0 bases from J, leaving 13 bases between. The CDR3 runs 15 residues. Per germline, CDR1 MNHNY and CDR2 SVGAGI (reference sequence). The chain's CDR3 is CASSPQGRMNTEAFF. DNA for the CDR3: TGTGCCAGCAGTCCGCAGGGGCGGATGAACACTGAAGCTTTCTTT.

This chain joins TRBV5-6 and TRBJ2-1, with 11 bases aligning to TRBD2. V lost 4 bases to trimming and J lost 6 bases; unmatched junction nucleotides: 6. This CDR3 is 15 amino acids long. Per germline, CDR1 SGHDT and CDR2 YYEEEE. CDR3 protein: CASSRGTSGINEQFF. CDR3 nucleotide sequence: TGTGCCAGCAGCCGTGGGACTAGCGGAATCAATGAGCAGTTCTTC.

The rearrangement joins TRBV7-2 to TRBJ1-5; TRBD1 aligns across 9 bases. The V gene's germline CDR1 is SGHTA and CDR2 FQGNSA. This CDR3 has 16 residues. Germline trimming cut 2 bases from V and 4 bases from J; bases unmatched to any gene: 6. This CDR3 reads CASSLRPGTGNQPQHF. DNA for the CDR3: TGTGCCAGCAGCTTACGCCCCGGGACAGGGAATCAGCCCCAGCATTTT.

The V call is TRBV19, the J call TRBJ2-5; a weak D match, TRBD2 (6 bases). V lost 8 bases, J lost 2 bases, and 15 bases lay in between. This CDR3 spans 14 amino acids. CDR1 LNHDA and CDR2 SQIVND come from the germline V gene (reference sequence). The CDR3 reads CASVGRGLQETQYF. The CDR3 DNA is TGTGCCAGTGTGGGGCGGGGCTTACAAGAGACCCAGTACTTC.